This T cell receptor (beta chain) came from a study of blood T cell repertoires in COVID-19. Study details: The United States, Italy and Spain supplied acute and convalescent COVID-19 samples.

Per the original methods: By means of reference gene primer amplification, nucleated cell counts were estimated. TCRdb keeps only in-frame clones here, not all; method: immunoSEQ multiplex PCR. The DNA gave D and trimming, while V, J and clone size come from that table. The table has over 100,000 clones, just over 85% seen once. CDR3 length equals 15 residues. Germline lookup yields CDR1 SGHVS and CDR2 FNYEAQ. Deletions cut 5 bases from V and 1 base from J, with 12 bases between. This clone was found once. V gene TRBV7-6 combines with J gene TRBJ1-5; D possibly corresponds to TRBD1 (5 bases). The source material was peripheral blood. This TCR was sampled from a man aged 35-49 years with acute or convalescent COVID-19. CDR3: CASSRGGSSNQPQHF. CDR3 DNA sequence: TGTGCCAGCAGCCGGGGGGGATCAAGCAATCAGCCCCAGCATTTT.